A selection of T cell receptor beta chains follows, all from one sample in a study of early T cells in non-severe SARS-CoV-2 infection. Via MiXCR, TCRdb re-called the 5' RACE reads, giving one row per CDR3 protein. The data hold approximately 98,000 distinct CDR3 sequences, with roughly an eighth observed a single time. The sample was whole blood. The receptors come from an adult who was a healthcare worker with PCR-confirmed SARS-CoV-2 infection or an uninfected control (not recorded which). Each CDR3 is given with its conserved first and last residue. D genes are given only for firm matches. Only some rows state a clone size, as once, few, many or a class for expanded clones.

j_call v_call cdr3_length clone_size d_call cdr3_nt cdr3_aa
TRBJ1-1 TRBV30 17 many TRBD1 TGTGCCTGGAGGGACCTCGGACAGGTCGGAGCGAACACTGAAGCTTTCTTT CAWRDLGQVGANTEAFF
TRBJ1-1 TRBV6-6 13 few NA TGTGCCAGCAGTTATGTCAAGAACACTGAAGCTTTCTTT CASSYVKNTEAFF
TRBJ2-1 TRBV4-1 17 many NA TGCGCCAGCAGCCAAGGCAGCGGTGGGGGCCTCAGGAATGAGCAGTTCTTC CASSQGSGGGLRNEQFF
TRBJ1-1 TRBV9 13 NA NA TGTGCCAGCAGCGGACACAGCGGCGCTGAAGCTTTCTTT CASSGHSGAEAFF
TRBJ2-7 TRBV5-1 14 many NA TGCGCCAGCAGCTTGGCTCCAGAATCCTACGAGCAGTACTTC CASSLAPESYEQYF
TRBJ2-7 TRBV21-1 13 many NA TGTGCCAGCAGCCCTCGGGACCTTCTAGGGCAGTACTTC CASSPRDLLGQYF
TRBJ2-3 TRBV30 11 many TRBD2 TGTGCCTGGGGGACTACTGGCACGCAGTATTTT CAWGTTGTQYF
TRBJ2-7 TRBV7-9 16 many NA TGTGCCAGCACCCCCTCAGAGGGCAGGGCAATATACGAGCAGTACTTC CASTPSEGRAIYEQYF
TRBJ2-7 TRBV5-1 14 few NA TGCGCCAGCAGCTGGCGGGACAGATTTAACGAGCAGTACTTC CASSWRDRFNEQYF
TRBJ2-1 TRBV12-3/TRBV12-4 14 NA TRBD1 TGTGCCAGCACCACTCTAGGGGGCCACAATGAGCAGTTCTTC CASTTLGGHNEQFF
TRBJ2-3 TRBV11-2 16 few TRBD2 TGTGCCAGCAGCGGGAGGGGCCCCAAACGGGCAGATACGCAGTATTTT CASSGRGPKRADTQYF
TRBJ1-1 TRBV6-5 13 NA NA TGTGCCAGCAGCTTGAGGGGAGGTACTGAAGCTTTCTTT CASSLRGGTEAFF
TRBJ1-2 TRBV5-1 15 many NA TGCGCCAGCAGCTTGGAATGGGGAGTTAGCTATGGCTACACCTTC CASSLEWGVSYGYTF
TRBJ2-7 TRBV9 12 NA NA TGTGCCAGCAGCGCCGATGAGCGCGAGCAGTACTTC CASSADEREQYF
TRBJ1-1 TRBV6-6 13 few TRBD1 TGTGCCAGCAGCTCGACAGGGGAAAGTGAAGCTTTCTTT CASSSTGESEAFF
TRBJ2-2 TRBV12-3/TRBV12-4 14 NA TRBD1 TGTGCCAGCAGAAGGACAGGGTACACCGGGGAGCTGTTTTTT CASRRTGYTGELFF
TRBJ1-4 TRBV5-1 16 NA NA TGCGCCAGCAGCTTGGAAGGCAGGTCGAAAAATGAAAAACTGTTTTTT CASSLEGRSKNEKLFF
TRBJ1-6 TRBV28 12 few NA TGTGCCAGCAGTTTGTTACTGTCACCCCTCCACTTT CASSLLLSPLHF
TRBJ2-3 TRBV21-1 21 few NA TGTGCCAGCAGCAAAAGATTGGGGTCGGTGTTAGCCGCTATTATCACAGATACGCAGTATTTT CASSKRLGSVLAAIITDTQYF
TRBJ2-5 TRBV7-8 15 many TRBD1 TGTGCCAGCAGCATCGGACAGGGACCTCAAGAGACCCAGTACTTC CASSIGQGPQETQYF
TRBJ1-1 TRBV6-1 13 NA NA TGTGCCAGCAGAAACTCAGTCGGGACTGAAGCTTTCTTT CASRNSVGTEAFF
TRBJ2-1 TRBV9 14 few TRBD1 TGTGCCAGCAGCGTAGTGACAGGGGGCGGTGAGCAGTTCTTC CASSVVTGGGEQFF
TRBJ1-2 TRBV7-8 16 many NA TGTGCCAGCAGCTTAAGGCAGGGGCGGTCTATCTATGGCTACACCTTC CASSLRQGRSIYGYTF
TRBJ1-3 TRBV3-1 16 many NA TGTGCCAGCAGCCAAGAATTGGGAGCCCCTCTAAACACCATATATTTT CASSQELGAPLNTIYF
TRBJ2-3 TRBV5-1 12 many NA TGCGCCAGCAGCCCGACGTCAGATACGCAGTATTTT CASSPTSDTQYF
TRBJ2-2 TRBV7-3 14 many NA TGTGCCAGCAGCCGTTTAGCGGTCACCGGGGAGCTGTTTTTT CASSRLAVTGELFF
TRBJ2-3 TRBV30 15 few NA TGTGCCTGGAGCCGCCGGGACTCTCGCACAGATACGCAGTATTTT CAWSRRDSRTDTQYF
TRBJ1-4 TRBV20-1 13 many TRBD1 TGCAGTGCTAGGCGGACAGGGCAGGAAAAACTGTTTTTT CSARRTGQEKLFF
TRBJ2-7 TRBV11-2 16 many NA TGTGCCAGCAGCGCCCAAGCAGGGACAATAGTGGGCGAGCAGTACTTC CASSAQAGTIVGEQYF
TRBJ2-2 TRBV11-2 12 many NA TGTGCCAGCAGCTATAACACCGGGGAGCTGTTTTTT CASSYNTGELFF
TRBJ1-2 TRBV6-2/TRBV6-3 13 few NA TGTGCCAGCAGTTACGTTTTGGACTATGGCTACACCTTC CASSYVLDYGYTF
TRBJ2-5 TRBV29-1 13 NA TRBD1 TGCAGCGCGCCAGGGGGCCGGACAGAGACCCAGTACTTC CSAPGGRTETQYF
TRBJ2-7 TRBV13 17 NA TRBD2 TGTGCCAGCAGCTTAGAGAGGCTAGCGGGGAATTCCTACGAGCAGTACTTC CASSLERLAGNSYEQYF
TRBJ2-5 TRBV29-1 14 many NA TGCAGCGTGAGCATATTCCAGTCGAAAGAGACCCAGTACTTC CSVSIFQSKETQYF
TRBJ2-1 TRBV7-9 21 many TRBD2 TGTGCCAGCAGCTTACTGGGTGTTGGGACTAGCGGGGGTCGGTCCTACAATGAGCAGTTCTTC CASSLLGVGTSGGRSYNEQFF
TRBJ1-1 TRBV7-8 11 few NA TGTGCCAGCAGCGCAGACACTGAAGCTTTCTTT CASSADTEAFF
TRBJ2-7 TRBV20-1 15 many TRBD1 TGCAGTGCAGAACCCCCCCGACAGGGAGCGTACGAGCAGTACTTC CSAEPPRQGAYEQYF
TRBJ1-1 TRBV19 14 few TRBD1 TGTGCCAGTAGTGCCCGGACAGGGACTACTGAAGCTTTCTTT CASSARTGTTEAFF
TRBJ2-6 TRBV4-1 17 NA NA TGCGCCAGCAGCCAAGTAGAAGGGGCCTTTGGGGCCAACGTCCTGACTTTC CASSQVEGAFGANVLTF
TRBJ2-2 TRBV4-1 12 NA NA TGCGCCAGCAGCCAAGAGGCCGGGGAGCTGTTTTTT CASSQEAGELFF
TRBJ2-5 TRBV6-5 16 many TRBD2 TGTGCCAGCAGTTCACGAGGACTAGCGGGACAAGAGACCCAGTACTTC CASSSRGLAGQETQYF
TRBJ1-6 TRBV10-2 18 NA NA TGCGCCAGCAGTGAACAGGGTGATGGCAGCTCCTATAATTCACCCCTCCACTTT CASSEQGDGSSYNSPLHF
TRBJ2-1 TRBV11-2 16 few TRBD2 TGTGCCAGCAGCCCTCCCAGCGGGAGGCCCTACAATGAGCAGTTCTTC CASSPPSGRPYNEQFF
TRBJ2-3 TRBV11-2 12 few NA TGTGCCAGCAGAAAGGGGGGGGATACGCAGTATTTT CASRKGGDTQYF
TRBJ1-5 TRBV5-8 16 NA NA TGTGCCAGCAGCATTACCGGGACCAGCTCTCATCAGCCCCAGCATTTT CASSITGTSSHQPQHF
TRBJ2-7 TRBV10-3 14 few TRBD2 TGTGCCATCGCGGCGGGAGGGGTCTCCTACGAGCAGTACTTC CAIAAGGVSYEQYF
TRBJ2-3 TRBV7-6 15 NA TRBD1 TGTGCCAGCAGCCCGGGACAGTTTAGCATAGATACGCAGTATTTT CASSPGQFSIDTQYF
TRBJ2-2 TRBV11-2 12 many NA TGTGCCAGCAGCTCGCCGGCAGGGGAGCTGTTTTTT CASSSPAGELFF